Sequencing of this T cell receptor beta chain was carried out in a study of tumor and adjacent non-tumor tissue in lung cancer. For the study at large: The patients, 9 to 11 men and 5 or 6 women, were roughly 30 to 76 with stage I to III disease.

Three rounds of nested PCR, following a modified ARM-PCR protocol, produced the TCRbeta library. TCRdb reanalysed the multiplex PCR reads using MiXCR and keeps one entry per CDR3 protein. Of 77,000 or so distinct CDR3 sequences in the sample, around 74% were seen once. This clonotype appeared many times. The germline V gene has CDR1 KGHDR and CDR2 SFDVKD. The trim removed 5 bases at V and 3 bases at J, leaving 3 bases unmatched. The CDR3 contains 14 residues. No cell sorting was done before RNA was extracted from the tissue. Donors were chemotherapy-naive, newly diagnosed lung cancer surgical patients in China, August–late 2014.

V gene TRBV24-1 combines with J gene TRBJ1-1, with TRBD1 identical over 9 bases. The sequencing sample was made of lung tumor tissue. The TCR sequence derives from a woman aged 50 to 60 with non-small cell lung cancer. CDR3 residues: CATSAGQGHTEAFF. The CDR3 nucleotides are TGTGCCACCAGTGCGGGACAGGGACACACTGAAGCTTTCTTT.